This T cell receptor (beta chain) stems from a study of radiation and T cells in renal cell carcinoma. The study's findings and limits: Top tumor clonotypes rose in blood 2 weeks post-radiation, then contracted.

Remarks on this clone: Its specificity is unknown.

The length of the CDR3 is 16 residues. V shed 3 bases and J 3 bases; nucleotides not matched to a gene: 6. Germline values: CDR1 SGHRS, CDR2 YFSETQ. The sample's time point: blood 2 weeks post-SBRT. Treatment defined: 15 Gy SBRT to primary tumor, nephrectomy 4 weeks later. The patient's renal cell carcinoma had clear cell pathology. Sequenced by immunoSEQ multiplex PCR; TCRdb stores in-frame clones only, minus some. This table has some 75,000 clones, roughly 82% appearing once. The V call is TRBV5-1, the J call TRBJ2-1; 10 bases agree with TRBD2. Specimen: blood, collected from a patient whose treatment included radiotherapy and nephrectomy. The source is a man aged 55 to 69 with renal cell carcinoma. The CDR3 bases are TGCGCCAGCAGCTCGTTAGTAGCGGGGGGCTACAATGAGCAGTTCTTC. Amino acids: CASSSLVAGGYNEQFF.